This T cell receptor (beta chain) originates from a study of blood T cell repertoires in COVID-19. Study-wide context: Samples taken during acute and convalescent COVID-19 were collected in the United States, Italy and Spain.

Clones were sequenced by immunoSEQ multiplex PCR, and TCRdb holds only the in-frame ones, with some missing. The table records 200,000 to 250,000 clones, 85% to 90% of them present only once. A single count supports this clone. Sequences were obtained from peripheral blood. The clonotype originates from a man aged 45-65 years with acute or convalescent COVID-19.

CDR3 nucleotides: TGTGCCAGCAGCTCGACCCCGGACCCAAGGGGCGGGGAGCTGTTTTTT. This gives the protein CASSSTPDPRGGELFF. This sequence joins TRBV7-2 and TRBJ2-2; possible D gene TRBD1, 5 bases. In germline, CDR1 is SGHTA, CDR2 FQGNSA. Trimming left V 4 bases short and J 7 bases short, with 19 bases between. The CDR3 extends over 16 amino acids.